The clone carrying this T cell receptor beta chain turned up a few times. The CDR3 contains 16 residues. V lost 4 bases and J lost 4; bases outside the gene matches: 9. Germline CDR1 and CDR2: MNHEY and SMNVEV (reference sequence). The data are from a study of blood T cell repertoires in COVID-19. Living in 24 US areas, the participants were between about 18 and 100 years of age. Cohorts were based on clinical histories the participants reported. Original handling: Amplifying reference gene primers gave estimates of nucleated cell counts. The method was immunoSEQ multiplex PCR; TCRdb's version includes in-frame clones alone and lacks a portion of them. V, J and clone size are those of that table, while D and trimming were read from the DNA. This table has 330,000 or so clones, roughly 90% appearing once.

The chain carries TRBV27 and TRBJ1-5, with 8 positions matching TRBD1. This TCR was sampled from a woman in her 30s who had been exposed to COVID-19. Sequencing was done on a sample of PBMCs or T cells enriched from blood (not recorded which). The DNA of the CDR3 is TGTGCCAGCAGTTCTGGACAGGGAATAGGAAATCAGCCCCAGCATTTT. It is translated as CASSSGQGIGNQPQHF.